Here is one T cell receptor beta chain with its context. Its specificity is not known. The CDR3 spans 15 residues. Germline CDR1 reads SGHVS; CDR2 reads FNYEAQ. J lost 2 bases, V lost 6 bases, and 4 bases had no gene match. This sample stems from a study of beta chain features in type 1 diabetes. Study-wide findings and caveats: Cells with high TCR expression could be over-represented by cDNA sequencing.

Every single donor gave one heparinised blood draw, and these averaged about 110 mL. Sequenced material consisted of expressed TCRB transcripts (all of the isolated RNA was reverse transcribed). For naive, central memory and regulatory T cell samples, reads averaged roughly 3.7 million. Profiled with immunoSEQ multiplex PCR; TCRdb holds only in-frame clones, not every one. The sample records under 250,000 clones, around 14% being singletons. The V and J genes are TRBV7-6 and TRBJ2-6; 7 bases are a match to TRBD1. This receptor was identified in a woman aged 40 to 50 in good health. The sequencing sample was made of naive CD4+ T cells from blood. CDR3 sequence reads: CASRSTGTGANVLTF. The CDR3 DNA sequence: TGTGCCAGCAGGTCGACAGGGACTGGGGCCAACGTCCTGACTTTC.